One T cell receptor (beta chain) is described in this entry. Its target is not known. How the authors handled the data: After removing out-of-frame reads, 2,204,828 distinct TCRbeta sequences remained. TCRdb's copy holds only in-frame clones and misses some; the assay was immunoSEQ multiplex PCR. That table gives V, J and clone size, and the DNA gave D and trimming. Of some 54,000 clones in the sample, around 80% were seen once. This entry belongs to a study of memory CD4+ T cells and cytomegalovirus serostatus. On the study more broadly: This sample comes from healthy Belgian adults, fewer than ten CMV seropositive, about 23 seronegative.

Single viable CD3+CD4+CD8-CD45RO+ cells were sorted as the memory CD4+ T cells. Whole-study results and caveats: Each of 67 CMV-associated TCRbeta sequences occurred in one to five individuals. The CMV-associated TCR signature appears largely within the CD4+ memory repertoire.

V gave up 5 bases and J gave up 4 bases, with 16 bases separating them. CDR1 and CDR2 (germline): SEHNR, FQNEAQ (reference sequence). The CDR3 is 15 amino acids. The sample was memory CD4+ T cells from blood. The TCR sequence derives from an adult in good health and CMV-seropositive. The chain joins TRBV7-9 to TRBJ2-3, with D possibly being TRBD1 (5 bases). In DNA, the CDR3 is TGTGCCAGCAGCGCTGGTGCGACAGACTCAGATACGCAGTATTTT. Translated: CASSAGATDSDTQYF. Full variable domain (missing parts from reference TRBV7-9 and TRBJ2-3): DTGVSQNPRHKITKRGQNVTFRCDPISEHNRLYWYRQTLGQGPEFLTYFQNEAQLEKSRLLSDRFSAERPKGSFSTLEIQRTEQGDSAMYLCASSAGATDSDTQYFGPGTRLTVL.